This T cell receptor (beta chain) was retrieved from a study of shared clonotypes between healthy human individuals. At the level of the study: Sampling drew on donors who were a couple of women and three men aged 18 to 49. Whole-study findings and limits: Genetic and exposure-history diversity was limited by the few donors.

The authors split each subset's genomic DNA evenly across several immunoSEQ plates. Here immunoSEQ multiplex PCR was the method, and the copy in TCRdb shows in-frame clones only, minus some. The data show nearly 1,000,000 clones, about three quarters seen once. On this clone itself: Its antigen remains unidentified.

Donors were healthy HIV-negative adults without recently reported acute infections or vaccinations. The sample consisted of memory CD4+ T cells sorted from blood. This sample's subset: CD45RA-negative fraction. This clonotype was obtained from a man aged 18 to 29 in good health.

CDR3: CASSESRGPAVGSPLHF. CDR3 nucleotides: TGTGCCAGCAGTGAATCCAGGGGGCCAGCAGTGGGTTCACCCCTCCACTTT. V and J are TRBV25-1 and TRBJ1-6; 8 positions agree with TRBD1. CDR3 size: 17 residues. The germline V gene encodes CDR1 MGHDK and CDR2 SYGVNS. V shed 1 base, J shed 9 bases, and the junction held 11 bases outside the gene matches. Drawing the rest from reference TRBV25-1 and TRBJ1-6, the complete variable domain is EADIYQTPRYLVIGTGKKITLECSQTMGHDKMYWYQQDPGMELHLIHYSYGVNSTEKGDLSSESTVSRIRTEHFPLTLESARPSHTSQYLCASSESRGPAVGSPLHFGNGTRLTVT.